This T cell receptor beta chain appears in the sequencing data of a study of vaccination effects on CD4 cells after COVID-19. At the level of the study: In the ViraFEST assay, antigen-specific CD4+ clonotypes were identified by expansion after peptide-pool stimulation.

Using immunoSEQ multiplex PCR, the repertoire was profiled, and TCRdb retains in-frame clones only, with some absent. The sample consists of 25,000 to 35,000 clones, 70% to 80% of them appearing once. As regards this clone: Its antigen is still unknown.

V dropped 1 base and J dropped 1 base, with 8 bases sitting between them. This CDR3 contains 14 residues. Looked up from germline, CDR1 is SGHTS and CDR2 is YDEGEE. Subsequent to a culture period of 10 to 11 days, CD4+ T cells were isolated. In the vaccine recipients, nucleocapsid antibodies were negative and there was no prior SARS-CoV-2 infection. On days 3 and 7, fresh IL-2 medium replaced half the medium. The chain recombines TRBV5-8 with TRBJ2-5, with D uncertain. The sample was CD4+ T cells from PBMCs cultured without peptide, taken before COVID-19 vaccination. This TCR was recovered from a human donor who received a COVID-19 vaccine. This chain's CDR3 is CASSLSSSQETQYF. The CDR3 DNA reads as TGTGCCAGCAGCTTGTCGTCCTCCCAAGAGACCCAGTACTTC. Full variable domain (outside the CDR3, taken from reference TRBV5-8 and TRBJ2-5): EAGVTQSPTHLIKTRGQQATLRCSPISGHTSVYWYQQALGLGLQFLLWYDEGEERNRGNFPPRFSGRQFPNYSSELNVNALELEDSALYLCASSLSSSQETQYFGPGTRLLVL.